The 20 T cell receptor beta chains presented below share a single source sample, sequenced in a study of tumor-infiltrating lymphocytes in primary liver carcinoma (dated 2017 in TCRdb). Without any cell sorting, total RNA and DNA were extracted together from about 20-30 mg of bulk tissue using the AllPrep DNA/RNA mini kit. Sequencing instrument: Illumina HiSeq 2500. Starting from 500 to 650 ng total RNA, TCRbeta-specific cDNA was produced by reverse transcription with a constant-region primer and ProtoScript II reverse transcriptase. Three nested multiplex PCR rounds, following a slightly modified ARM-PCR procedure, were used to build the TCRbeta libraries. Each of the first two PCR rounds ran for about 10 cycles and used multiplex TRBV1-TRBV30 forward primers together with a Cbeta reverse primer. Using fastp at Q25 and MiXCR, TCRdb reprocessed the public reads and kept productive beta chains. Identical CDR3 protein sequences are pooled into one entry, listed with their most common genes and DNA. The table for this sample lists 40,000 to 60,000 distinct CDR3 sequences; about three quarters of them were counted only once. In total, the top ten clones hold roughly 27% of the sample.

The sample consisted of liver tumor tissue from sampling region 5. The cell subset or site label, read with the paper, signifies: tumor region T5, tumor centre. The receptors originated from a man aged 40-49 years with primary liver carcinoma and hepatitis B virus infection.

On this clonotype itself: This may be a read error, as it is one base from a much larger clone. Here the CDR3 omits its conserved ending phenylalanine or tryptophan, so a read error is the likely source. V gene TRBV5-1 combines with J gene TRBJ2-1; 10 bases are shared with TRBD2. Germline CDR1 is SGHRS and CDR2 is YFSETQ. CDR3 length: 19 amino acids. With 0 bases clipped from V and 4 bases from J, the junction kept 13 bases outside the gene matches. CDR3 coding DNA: TGCGCCAGCAGCTTGGAGGCTAGCGGGGGAGGAGCTCTTTACAATGAGCAGTTCTTG. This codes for CASSLEASGGGALYNEQFL.

The CDR3 bases are TGTGCCAGCAGCTCGGGGCTGAATAGCAATCAGCCCCAGTATTTT. Protein sequence: CASSSGLNSNQPQYF. The chain joins TRBV7-8 to TRBJ1-5, with D perhaps being TRBD1 or TRBD2 (5 bases each). The end of the DNA aligns better with TRBJ2-3, so the J call may be wrong. CDR3 size: 15 residues. The germline CDR1 and CDR2 sequences are SGHVS and FQNEAQ.

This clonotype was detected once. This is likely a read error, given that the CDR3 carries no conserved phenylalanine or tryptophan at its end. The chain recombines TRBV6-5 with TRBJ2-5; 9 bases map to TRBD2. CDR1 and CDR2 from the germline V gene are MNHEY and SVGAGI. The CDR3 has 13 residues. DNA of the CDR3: TGTGTCAGCAGCCGACTAGCGGAAGAGACCCAGTACCTC. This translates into CVSSRLAEETQYL.

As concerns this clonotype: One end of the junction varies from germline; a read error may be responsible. As DNA, the CDR3 is TGCAGCATTGAGGACATGGCCAGGGGTCGGGAGACCCAGTACTTC. The encoded protein is CSIEDMARGRETQYF. V and J are TRBV29-1 and TRBJ2-5; tentatively, D is TRBD1 (6 bases). CDR3 length equals 15 residues. The V gene's germline CDR1 is SQVTM and CDR2 ANQGSEA.

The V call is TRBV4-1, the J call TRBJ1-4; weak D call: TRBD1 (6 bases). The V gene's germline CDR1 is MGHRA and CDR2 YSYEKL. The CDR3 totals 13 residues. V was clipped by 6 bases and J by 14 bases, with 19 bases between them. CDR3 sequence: CASRRTRQESLFF. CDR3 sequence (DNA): TGCGCCAGCAGACGGACCAGACAGGAAAGTCTGTTTTTT.

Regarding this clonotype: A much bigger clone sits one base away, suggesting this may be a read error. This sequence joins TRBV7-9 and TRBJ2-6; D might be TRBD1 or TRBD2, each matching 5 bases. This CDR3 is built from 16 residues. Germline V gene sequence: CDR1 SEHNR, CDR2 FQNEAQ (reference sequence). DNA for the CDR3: TGTGCCAGCAGCTTTCGTTTGGACTCTGGGGCCAACGTCGTGACTTTC. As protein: CASSFRLDSGANVVTF.

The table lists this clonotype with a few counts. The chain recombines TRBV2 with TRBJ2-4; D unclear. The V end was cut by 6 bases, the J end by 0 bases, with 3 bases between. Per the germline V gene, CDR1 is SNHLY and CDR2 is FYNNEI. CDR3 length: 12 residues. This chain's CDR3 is CASRLAKNIQYF. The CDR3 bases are TGTGCCAGCAGGCTAGCCAAAAACATTCAGTACTTC.

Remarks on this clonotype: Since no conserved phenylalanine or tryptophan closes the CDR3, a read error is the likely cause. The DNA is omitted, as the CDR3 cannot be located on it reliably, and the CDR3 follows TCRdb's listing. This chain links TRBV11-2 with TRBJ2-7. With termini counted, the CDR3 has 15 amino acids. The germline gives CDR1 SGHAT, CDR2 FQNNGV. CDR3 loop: CASSLSVGISYERYL.

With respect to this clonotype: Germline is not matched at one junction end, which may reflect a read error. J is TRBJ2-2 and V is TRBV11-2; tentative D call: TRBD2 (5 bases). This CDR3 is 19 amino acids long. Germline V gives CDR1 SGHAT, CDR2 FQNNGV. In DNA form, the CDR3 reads TGTGCCAGTAGCTTAGATCGATGGGGAGTGCGCCCGAACACCGGGGAGCTGGTTTTT. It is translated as CASSLDRWGVRPNTGELVF.

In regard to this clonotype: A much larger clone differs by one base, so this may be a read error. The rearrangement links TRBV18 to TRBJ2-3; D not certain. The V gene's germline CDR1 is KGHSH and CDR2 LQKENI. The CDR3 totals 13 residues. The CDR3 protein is CASSPPSTDKQYF. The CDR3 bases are TGTGCCAGCTCACCACCCAGCACAGATAAGCAGTATTTT.

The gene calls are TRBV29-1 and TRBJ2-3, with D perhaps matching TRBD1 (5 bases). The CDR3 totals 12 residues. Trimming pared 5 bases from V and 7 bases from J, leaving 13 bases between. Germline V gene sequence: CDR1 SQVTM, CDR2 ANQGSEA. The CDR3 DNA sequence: TGCAGCGTTAGGGGCGAGTCATATACGCAGTATTTT. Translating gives CSVRGESYTQYF.

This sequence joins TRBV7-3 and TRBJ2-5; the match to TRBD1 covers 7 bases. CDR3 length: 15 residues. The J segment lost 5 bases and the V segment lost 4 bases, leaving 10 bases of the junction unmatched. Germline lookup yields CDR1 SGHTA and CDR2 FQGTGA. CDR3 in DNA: TGTGCCAGCAGCTCCAAGGGGGCGCCGTATGAGACCCAGTACTTC. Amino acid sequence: CASSSKGAPYETQYF.

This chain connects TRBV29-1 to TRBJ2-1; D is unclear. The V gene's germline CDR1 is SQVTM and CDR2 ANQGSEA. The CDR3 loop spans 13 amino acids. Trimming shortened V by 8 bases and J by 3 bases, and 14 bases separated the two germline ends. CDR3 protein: CSSRTPNYNEQFF. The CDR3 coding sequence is TGCAGCAGCAGGACGCCGAACTACAATGAGCAGTTCTTC.

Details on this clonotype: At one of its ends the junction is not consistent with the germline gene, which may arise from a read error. This chain's CDR3 is CSGAGQGDTDTQYF. The CDR3 bases are TGCAGCGGCGCGGGCCAGGGGGACACAGATACGCAGTATTTC. This rearrangement joins TRBV29-1 to TRBJ2-3; TRBD1 matches 7 bases. The CDR3 consists of 14 residues. The V gene's germline CDR1 is SQVTM and CDR2 ANQGSEA.

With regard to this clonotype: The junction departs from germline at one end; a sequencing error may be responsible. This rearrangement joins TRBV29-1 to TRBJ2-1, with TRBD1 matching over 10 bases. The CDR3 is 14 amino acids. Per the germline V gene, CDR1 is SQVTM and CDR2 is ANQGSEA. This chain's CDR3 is CSGLSGQGLDEQLF. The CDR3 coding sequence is TGCAGCGGATTGTCGGGACAGGGGCTGGATGAGCAGCTCTTC.

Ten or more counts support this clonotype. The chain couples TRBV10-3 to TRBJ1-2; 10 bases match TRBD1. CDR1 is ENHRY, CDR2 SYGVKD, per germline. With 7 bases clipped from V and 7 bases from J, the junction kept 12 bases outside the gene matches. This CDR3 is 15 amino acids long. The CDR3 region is CAIMGTGDDRPGYTF. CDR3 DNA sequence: TGTGCCATCATGGGGACAGGGGATGATCGGCCTGGCTACACCTTC.

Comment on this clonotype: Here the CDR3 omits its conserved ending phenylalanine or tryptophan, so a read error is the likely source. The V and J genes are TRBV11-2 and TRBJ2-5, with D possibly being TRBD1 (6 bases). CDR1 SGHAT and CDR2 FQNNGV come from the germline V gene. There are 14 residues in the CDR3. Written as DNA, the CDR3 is TGTGTCAGCAGCCTAGGGGACACGCGAGTGACCCAGTACTCC. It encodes CVSSLGDTRVTQYS.

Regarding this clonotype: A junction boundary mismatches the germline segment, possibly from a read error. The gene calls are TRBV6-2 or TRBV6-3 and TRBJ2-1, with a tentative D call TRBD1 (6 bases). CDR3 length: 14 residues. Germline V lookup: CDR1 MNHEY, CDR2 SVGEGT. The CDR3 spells CSSTRGSLYNEQFF. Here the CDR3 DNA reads TGTTCCAGCACCAGGGGCTCTCTTTACAATGAGCAGTTCTTC.

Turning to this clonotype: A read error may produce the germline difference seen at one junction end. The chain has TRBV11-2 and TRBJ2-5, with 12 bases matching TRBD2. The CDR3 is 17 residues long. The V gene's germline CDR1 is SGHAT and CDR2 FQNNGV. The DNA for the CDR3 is TGTGCCTGCAGCCCTACCATGACTAGCGGGAGTGGAGAGATCCAGTACTTC. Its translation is CACSPTMTSGSGEIQYF.

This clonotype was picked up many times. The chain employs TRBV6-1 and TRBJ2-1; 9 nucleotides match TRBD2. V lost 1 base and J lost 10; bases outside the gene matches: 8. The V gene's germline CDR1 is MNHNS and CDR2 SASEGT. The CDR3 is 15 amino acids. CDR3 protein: CASSEETSGATEQFF. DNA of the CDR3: TGTGCCAGCAGTGAAGAGACTAGCGGAGCGACGGAGCAGTTCTTC.